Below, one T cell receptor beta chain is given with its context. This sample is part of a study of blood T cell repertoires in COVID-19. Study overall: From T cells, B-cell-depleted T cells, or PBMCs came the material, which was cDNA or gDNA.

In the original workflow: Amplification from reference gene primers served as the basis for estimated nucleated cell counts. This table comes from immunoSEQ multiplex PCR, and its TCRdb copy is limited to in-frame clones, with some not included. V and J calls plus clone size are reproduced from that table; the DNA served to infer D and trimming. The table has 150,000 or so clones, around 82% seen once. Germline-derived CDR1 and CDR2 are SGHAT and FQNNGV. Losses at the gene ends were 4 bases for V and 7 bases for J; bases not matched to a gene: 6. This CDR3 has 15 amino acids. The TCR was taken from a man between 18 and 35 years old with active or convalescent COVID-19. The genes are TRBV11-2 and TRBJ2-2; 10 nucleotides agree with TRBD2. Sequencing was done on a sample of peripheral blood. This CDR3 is CASSSLAGFGGELFF. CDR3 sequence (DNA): TGTGCCAGCAGCTCACTAGCGGGGTTCGGCGGGGAGCTGTTTTTT.